This TCR beta chain came from a study of vaccination and CD4 T cells after COVID-19. This clonotype showed up just once. No antigen is known for it. This CDR3 has 15 residues. V gave up 5 bases and J gave up 0 bases; unmatched junction bases: 2. Sample treatment: roughly 10-day PBMC culture with coronavirus spike peptide pools or control peptides (ViraFEST assay). Researchers used the Oncomine TCR Beta short-read assay to sequence DNA from cultured CD4+ T cells. TCRdb independently ran MiXCR on the PCR reads; one entry per CDR3 protein. The sample consists of about 17,000 distinct CDR3 sequences, more than 50% of them appearing once.

Sequencing used CD4+ T cells from blood, cultured in vitro. V and J are TRBV12-3 or TRBV12-4 and TRBJ2-1, with 9 bases fitting TRBD1. The clonotype originates from a human donor who had recovered from COVID-19. The CDR3 here is CASSTGGRSYNEQFF. CDR3 DNA sequence: TGTGCCAGCAGTACAGGGGGCCGCTCCTACAATGAGCAGTTCTTC.